This is a list of T cell receptor beta chains from one sample in a study of shared clonotypes between healthy human individuals. This table comes from immunoSEQ multiplex PCR, and its TCRdb copy is limited to in-frame clones, with some not included. The table lists roughly 640,000 clones, more than 95% of them singletons. Sequencing was done on a sample of naive CD4+ T cells sorted from blood. All receptors come from a woman in her 30s in good health. Both conserved end residues are part of each CDR3. Each record gives: V gene, clone size, D gene, J gene, CDR3 protein, CDR3 DNA. The D gene is left open where the match is weak. Expanded clones get a size class; other rows say once, few or many, or leave the size out.

V: TRBV10-3
size: NA
D: NA
J: TRBJ2-7
CDR3: CAISRNQGYEQYF
DNA: TGTGCCATCAGCAGAAATCAGGGGTACGAGCAGTACTTC

V: TRBV6-1
size: NA
D: NA
J: TRBJ1-5
CDR3: CASSDRYSNQPQHF
DNA: TGTGCCAGCAGTGACAGGTATAGCAATCAGCCCCAGCATTTT

V: TRBV19
size: NA
D: TRBD1
J: TRBJ1-2
CDR3: CASSRDRGGGYTF
DNA: TGTGCCAGTAGCCGGGACAGGGGGGGTGGCTACACCTTC

V: TRBV5-8
size: NA
D: TRBD1
J: TRBJ2-7
CDR3: CASRAPGQINYEQYF
DNA: TGTGCCAGCAGAGCCCCGGGACAGATAAACTACGAGCAGTACTTC

V: TRBV19
size: NA
D: NA
J: TRBJ2-2
CDR3: CASSIQANTGELFF
DNA: TGTGCCAGTAGTATACAGGCGAACACCGGGGAGCTGTTTTTT

V: TRBV4-2
size: NA
D: TRBD2
J: TRBJ2-2
CDR3: CASSRGLAEDTGELFF
DNA: TGTGCCAGCAGCCGTGGACTAGCGGAGGACACCGGGGAGCTGTTTTTT

V: TRBV7-6
size: NA
D: NA
J: TRBJ1-1
CDR3: CASSLGTANTEAFF
DNA: TGTGCCAGCAGCTTAGGGACAGCCAACACTGAAGCTTTCTTT

V: TRBV27
size: NA
D: TRBD1
J: TRBJ2-5
CDR3: CASSLTYRGQETQYF
DNA: TGTGCCAGCAGTTTAACCTACAGGGGGCAAGAGACCCAGTACTTC

V: TRBV19
size: NA
D: TRBD1
J: TRBJ2-7
CDR3: CASSPGQGRWPYF
DNA: TGTGCCAGTAGTCCGGGACAGGGACGTTGGCCGTACTTC

V: TRBV5-1
size: NA
D: NA
J: TRBJ2-1
CDR3: CASSLPRVSYNEQFF
DNA: TGCGCCAGCAGCTTGCCAAGGGTGTCCTACAATGAGCAGTTCTTC

V: TRBV10-3
size: NA
D: NA
J: TRBJ2-1
CDR3: CAISDPLNLGNEQFF
DNA: TGTGCCATCAGTGACCCCCTGAACCTAGGTAATGAGCAGTTCTTC

V: TRBV10-2
size: NA
D: NA
J: TRBJ1-1
CDR3: CASSESGGRHTEAFF
DNA: TGCGCCAGCAGTGAGTCGGGGGGGAGGCACACTGAAGCTTTCTTT

V: TRBV27
size: NA
D: TRBD1
J: TRBJ1-3
CDR3: CASRPGTAAGNTIYF
DNA: TGTGCCAGCAGACCTGGGACAGCGGCTGGAAACACCATATATTTT

V: TRBV9
size: NA
D: NA
J: TRBJ1-2
CDR3: CASSVMPRASYGYTF
DNA: TGTGCCAGCAGCGTAATGCCCAGGGCCTCCTATGGCTACACCTTC

V: TRBV6-6
size: NA
D: NA
J: TRBJ2-7
CDR3: CASSLGISEQYF
DNA: TGTGCCAGCAGTTTGGGGATTTCGGAGCAGTACTTC

V: TRBV28
size: NA
D: NA
J: TRBJ1-6
CDR3: CASRSRTAPNSPLHF
DNA: TGTGCCAGCAGATCGAGGACAGCCCCTAATTCACCCCTCCACTTT

V: TRBV6-1
size: NA
D: NA
J: TRBJ2-3
CDR3: CATSLNTDTQYF
DNA: TGTGCCACCTCCTTAAACACAGATACGCAGTATTTT

V: TRBV7-7
size: NA
D: NA
J: TRBJ2-5
CDR3: CASSLQGQETQYF
DNA: TGTGCCAGCAGCTTACAGGGTCAAGAGACCCAGTACTTC

V: TRBV7-2
size: NA
D: TRBD2
J: TRBJ2-7
CDR3: CASSLAERGPYEQYF
DNA: TGTGCCAGCAGCTTAGCGGAGCGGGGGCCTTACGAGCAGTACTTC

V: TRBV7-9
size: NA
D: TRBD2
J: TRBJ2-1
CDR3: CASSWTETSRPLSYNEQFF
DNA: TGTGCCAGCAGCTGGACCGAGACTAGCCGCCCCCTGTCCTACAATGAGCAGTTCTTC

V: TRBV19
size: NA
D: NA
J: TRBJ2-7
CDR3: CASSPVSATPSSYEQYF
DNA: TGTGCCAGTAGTCCCGTTAGCGCGACCCCGAGCTCCTACGAGCAGTACTTC

V: TRBV7-8
size: NA
D: TRBD1
J: TRBJ2-3
CDR3: CASSHTGQGATYF
DNA: TGTGCCAGCAGCCACACCGGACAGGGGGCTACGTATTTT

V: TRBV7-9
size: once
D: TRBD1
J: TRBJ2-7
CDR3: CASTPGQIYEQYF
DNA: TGTGCCAGCACCCCGGGACAGATATACGAGCAGTACTTC

V: TRBV6-5
size: NA
D: TRBD1
J: TRBJ2-4
CDR3: CASRADRGLQYF
DNA: TGTGCCAGCAGGGCGGACAGGGGGCTTCAGTACTTC

V: TRBV4-2
size: NA
D: TRBD2
J: TRBJ2-3
CDR3: CASSQTLAGATDTQYF
DNA: TGTGCCAGCAGCCAAACACTAGCGGGAGCGACAGATACGCAGTATTTT

V: TRBV7-2
size: NA
D: TRBD1
J: TRBJ1-5
CDR3: CASSSATGAEQPQHF
DNA: TGTGCCAGCAGCTCAGCGACAGGGGCCGAACAGCCCCAGCATTTT

V: TRBV5-1
size: NA
D: NA
J: TRBJ1-2
CDR3: CASPGDYTF
DNA: TGCGCCAGCCCTGGGGACTACACCTTC

V: TRBV7-9
size: NA
D: TRBD2
J: TRBJ2-3
CDR3: CASSWGGDLTDTQYF
DNA: TGTGCCAGCAGCTGGGGGGGAGATCTAACAGATACGCAGTATTTT

V: TRBV7-9
size: NA
D: NA
J: TRBJ2-1
CDR3: CASSPTENEQFF
DNA: TGTGCCAGCAGCCCAACGGAGAATGAGCAGTTCTTC

V: TRBV7-9
size: NA
D: TRBD1
J: TRBJ2-7
CDR3: CASSLGQSSYEQYF
DNA: TGTGCCAGCAGCTTGGGACAGTCTTCCTACGAGCAGTACTTC

V: TRBV11-2
size: NA
D: NA
J: TRBJ1-4
CDR3: CASSYAGFSNEKLFF
DNA: TGTGCCAGCAGCTATGCAGGGTTCTCTAATGAAAAACTGTTTTTT

V: TRBV2
size: NA
D: NA
J: TRBJ2-1
CDR3: CASSQNSGPPYYEQFF
DNA: TGTGCCAGCAGTCAAAATTCCGGGCCGCCATATTATGAGCAGTTCTTC

V: TRBV9
size: NA
D: TRBD1
J: TRBJ2-1
CDR3: CASSVIQGASNEQFF
DNA: TGTGCCAGCAGCGTGATACAGGGGGCTTCGAATGAGCAGTTCTTC

V: TRBV6-6
size: NA
D: TRBD1
J: TRBJ1-5
CDR3: CASSYVQGTQPQHF
DNA: TGTGCCAGCAGTTACGTACAGGGGACCCAGCCCCAGCATTTT